A selection of T cell receptor beta chains follows, all from one sample in a study of post-analysis software for immune sequencing data. One entry per CDR3 protein results from TCRdb running MiXCR on the PCR reads. The data show fewer than 850,000 distinct CDR3 sequences, about 27% seen once. Material: blood. These receptors were taken from a girl between 10 and 17 years old with multiple sclerosis. CDR3s include the opening cysteine and the closing phenylalanine or tryptophan. A D gene is named only where the DNA matches it firmly. Clone size appears in some rows only: once, few, many, or a class for an expanded clone.

clone_size	v_call	j_call	cdr3_length	d_call	cdr3_aa	cdr3_nt
NA	TRBV9	TRBJ2-3	16	TRBD2	CASSPGERGGTDTQYF	TGTGCCAGCAGCCCAGGGGAGCGGGGGGGCACAGATACGCAGTATTTT
NA	TRBV20-1	TRBJ2-3	14	NA	CSAPQGVGTDTQYF	TGCAGTGCCCCGCAAGGCGTGGGCACAGATACGCAGTATTTT
NA	TRBV7-2	TRBJ1-1	14	NA	CASSPTWDDGKAFF	TGTGCCAGCAGCCCGACCTGGGACGACGGAAAAGCTTTCTTT
NA	TRBV12-3/TRBV12-4	TRBJ2-3	16	NA	CASSPLVTRSTDTQYF	TGTGCCAGCAGCCCGCTAGTCACTAGAAGCACAGATACGCAGTATTTT
few	TRBV6-2/TRBV6-3	TRBJ2-1	16	NA	CASSYSFRVAANEQFF	TGTGCCAGCAGTTACAGCTTTAGGGTAGCGGCCAATGAGCAGTTCTTC
NA	TRBV28	TRBJ1-6	13	NA	CASREGAGSPLHF	TGTGCCAGCAGAGAAGGGGCGGGATCACCCCTCCACTTT
many	TRBV7-9	TRBJ2-3	13	NA	CAARPLSTDTQYF	TGTGCCGCCCGCCCCTTGAGCACAGATACGCAGTATTTT
few	TRBV10-1	TRBJ2-5	16	TRBD2	CASSDGLAGNQETQYF	TGCGCCAGCAGTGACGGACTAGCGGGGAACCAAGAGACCCAGTACTTC
NA	TRBV6-1	TRBJ2-4	16	NA	CASGNRGGDPKNIQYF	TGTGCCAGCGGCAATCGAGGAGGGGACCCTAAAAACATTCAGTACTTC
NA	TRBV7-2	TRBJ2-1	15	NA	CASSRGDLAGETQFF	TGTGCCAGCAGTAGGGGGGACCTAGCTGGGGAGACCCAGTTCTTC
NA	TRBV6-5	TRBJ2-7	18	TRBD2	CASSYSGVGLAVSYEQYF	TGTGCCAGCAGTTACTCGGGCGTGGGACTAGCGGTATCCTACGAGCAGTACTTC
few	TRBV18	TRBJ2-1	11	NA	CASSPGEVFSF	TGTGCCAGCTCACCGGGGGAGGTCTTTTCCTTC
NA	TRBV5-1	TRBJ2-3	16	NA	CASSLRTGLGTDTQYF	TGCGCCAGCAGCTTAAGAACAGGGCTTGGCACAGATACGCAGTATTTT
few	TRBV7-9	TRBJ2-4	14	NA	CASSLTDSKNIQYF	TGTGCCAGCAGCTTAACGGACAGCAAAAACATTCAGTACTTC
NA	TRBV20-1	TRBJ2-7	13	TRBD1	CSATGTGGHEQYF	TGCAGTGCCACCGGGACAGGGGGCCACGAGCAGTACTTC
NA	TRBV4-3	TRBJ1-1	14	NA	CASSQAHLNTEAFF	TGCGCCAGCAGCCAAGCACACCTGAACACTGAAGCTTTCTTT
NA	TRBV20-1	TRBJ2-1	11	NA	CSARDHHEQFF	TGCAGTGCTAGAGACCACCATGAGCAGTTCTTC
many	TRBV2	TRBJ1-2	12	NA	CASSPTLYGYTF	TGTGCCAGCAGTCCCACCCTATATGGCTACACCTTC
once	TRBV9	TRBJ1-1	14	NA	CASSVGSRDTEAFF	TGTGCCAGCAGCGTAGGTAGCCGGGACACTGAAGCTTTCTTT
once	TRBV9	TRBJ1-2	13	NA	CASQTGLAYGYTF	TGTGCCAGCCAGACAGGCCTCGCCTATGGCTACACCTTC
few	TRBV7-2	TRBJ2-7	13	TRBD2	CASGNPSGYEQYF	TGTGCCAGCGGGAACCCTAGCGGCTACGAGCAGTACTTC
NA	TRBV20-1	TRBJ2-3	20	TRBD2	CSARDPGLAGASSAWDTQYF	TGCAGTGCTAGGGACCCGGGACTAGCGGGGGCCTCCAGCGCCTGGGATACGCAGTATTTT